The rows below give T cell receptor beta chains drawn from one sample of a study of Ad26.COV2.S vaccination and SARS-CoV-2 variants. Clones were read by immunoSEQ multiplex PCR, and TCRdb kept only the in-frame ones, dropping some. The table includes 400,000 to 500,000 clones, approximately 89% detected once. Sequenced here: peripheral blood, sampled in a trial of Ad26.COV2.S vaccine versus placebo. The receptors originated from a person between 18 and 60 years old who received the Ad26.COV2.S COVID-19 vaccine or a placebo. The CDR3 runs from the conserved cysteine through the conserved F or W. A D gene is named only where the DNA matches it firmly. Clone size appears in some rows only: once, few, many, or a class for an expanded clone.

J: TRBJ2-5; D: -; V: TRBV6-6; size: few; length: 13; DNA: TGTGCCAGCAGTTACGCGACAGAAGAGACCCAGTACTTC; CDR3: CASSYATEETQYF
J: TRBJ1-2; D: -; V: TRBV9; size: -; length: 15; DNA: TGTGCCAGCAGCGTAGATCACCAGTACAACTATGGCTACACCTTC; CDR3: CASSVDHQYNYGYTF
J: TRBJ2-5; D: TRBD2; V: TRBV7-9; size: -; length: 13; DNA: TGTGCCAGCACAGCGGGGGACCAAGAGACCCAGTACTTC; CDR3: CASTAGDQETQYF
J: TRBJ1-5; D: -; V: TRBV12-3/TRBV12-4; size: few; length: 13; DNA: TGTGCCAGTACAGGGTATAGCAATCAGCCCCAGCATTTT; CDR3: CASTGYSNQPQHF
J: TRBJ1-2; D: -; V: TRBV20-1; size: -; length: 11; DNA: TGCAGTGCTACCGAGCAAGGAGGCTACACCTTC; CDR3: CSATEQGGYTF
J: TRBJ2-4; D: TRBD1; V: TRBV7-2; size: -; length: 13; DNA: TGTGCCAGCAGCGGCAGACAGGGAAACATTCAGTACTTC; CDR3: CASSGRQGNIQYF
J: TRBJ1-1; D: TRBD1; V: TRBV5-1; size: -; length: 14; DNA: TGCGCCAGCACACAGACAGGGGCCCCCACTGAAGCTTTCTTT; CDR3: CASTQTGAPTEAFF
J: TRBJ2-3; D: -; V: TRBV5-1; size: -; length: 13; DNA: TGCGCCAGCAGCCCACAGGGTGCAGATACGCAGTATTTT; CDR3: CASSPQGADTQYF
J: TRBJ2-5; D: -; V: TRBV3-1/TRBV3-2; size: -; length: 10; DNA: TGTGCCAGCAGCCAAGAGACCCAGTACTTC; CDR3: CASSQETQYF
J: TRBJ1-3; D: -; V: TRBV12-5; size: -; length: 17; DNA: TGTGCTAGTGGTCCTTTCACGGGGTACAGCTCTGGAAACACCATATATTTT; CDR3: CASGPFTGYSSGNTIYF
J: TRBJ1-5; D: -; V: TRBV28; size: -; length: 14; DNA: TGTGCCAGCAGTTTGGGTCAGGCCCATCAGCCCCAGCATTTT; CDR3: CASSLGQAHQPQHF
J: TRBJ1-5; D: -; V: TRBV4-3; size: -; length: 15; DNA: TGCGCCAGCAGCCAAGACGGGGCAGAAGGACAGCCCCAGCATTTT; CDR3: CASSQDGAEGQPQHF
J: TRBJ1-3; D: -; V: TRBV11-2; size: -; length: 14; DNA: TGTGCCAGCAGCTTCCTGGGCGACGGAAACACCATATATTTT; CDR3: CASSFLGDGNTIYF
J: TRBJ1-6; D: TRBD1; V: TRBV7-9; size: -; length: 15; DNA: TGTGCCAGCAGGCAACCCGGGACAGGGTATTCACCCCTCCACTTT; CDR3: CASRQPGTGYSPLHF
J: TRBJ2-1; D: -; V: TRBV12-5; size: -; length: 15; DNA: TGTGCTAGTGGTTTGGGCTTGGGAAAGCAGGATGAGCAGTTCTTC; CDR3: CASGLGLGKQDEQFF
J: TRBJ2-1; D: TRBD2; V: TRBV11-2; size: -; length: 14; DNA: TGTGCCAGCAGACCCGCGGGAGGGCCGGATGAGCAGTTCTTC; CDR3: CASRPAGGPDEQFF
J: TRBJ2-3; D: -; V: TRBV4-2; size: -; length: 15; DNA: TGTGCCAGCAGCCCGGCCGGGACAAGCACAGATACGCAGTATTTT; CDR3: CASSPAGTSTDTQYF
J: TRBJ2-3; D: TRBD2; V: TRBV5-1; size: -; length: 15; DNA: TGCGCCAGCAGCTTGAGGACTAGCGAAACGGATACGCAGTATTTT; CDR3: CASSLRTSETDTQYF
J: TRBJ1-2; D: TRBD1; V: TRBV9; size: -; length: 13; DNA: TGTGCCAGCAGCGTAGCACAGGGGTGGGGCTACACCTTC; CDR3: CASSVAQGWGYTF
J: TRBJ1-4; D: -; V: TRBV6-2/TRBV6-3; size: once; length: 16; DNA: TGTGCCAGCAGCCGCCTTGGACAGCCTTTTAATGAAAAACTGTTTTTT; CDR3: CASSRLGQPFNEKLFF
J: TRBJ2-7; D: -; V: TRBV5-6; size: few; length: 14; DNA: TGTGCCAGCACCGTGGGCTTGGGGTCCTACGAGCAGTACTTC; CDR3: CASTVGLGSYEQYF
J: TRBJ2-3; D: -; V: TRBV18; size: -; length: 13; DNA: TGTGCCAGCTCACCCTACCACACAGATACGCAGTATTTT; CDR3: CASSPYHTDTQYF
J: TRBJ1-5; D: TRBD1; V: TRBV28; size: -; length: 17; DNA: TGTGCCAGCAGTTTGGAGACAGGGTGGTATAGCAATCAGCCCCAGCATTTT; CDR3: CASSLETGWYSNQPQHF
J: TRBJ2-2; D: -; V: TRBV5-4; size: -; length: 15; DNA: TGTGCCAGCAGCTTGGGGGGGCCGGACACCGGGGAGCTGTTTTTT; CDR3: CASSLGGPDTGELFF
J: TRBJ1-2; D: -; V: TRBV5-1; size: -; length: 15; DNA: TGCGCCAGCAGCTTGGGCCGGGACGGGAACTATGGCTACACCTTC; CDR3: CASSLGRDGNYGYTF
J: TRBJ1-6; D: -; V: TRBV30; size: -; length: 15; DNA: TGTGCCTGGAGTCCCTTTCGAGGGGGTAGATCACCCCTCCACTTT; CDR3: CAWSPFRGGRSPLHF